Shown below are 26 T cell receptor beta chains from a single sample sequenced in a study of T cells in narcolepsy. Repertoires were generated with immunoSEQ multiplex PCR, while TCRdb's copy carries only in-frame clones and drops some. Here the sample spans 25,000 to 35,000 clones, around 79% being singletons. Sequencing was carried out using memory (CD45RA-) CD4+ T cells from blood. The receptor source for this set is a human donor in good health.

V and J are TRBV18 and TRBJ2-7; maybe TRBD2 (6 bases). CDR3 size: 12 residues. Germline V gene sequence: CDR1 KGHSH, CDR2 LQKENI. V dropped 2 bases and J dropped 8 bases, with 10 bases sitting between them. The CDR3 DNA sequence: TGTGCCAGCTCACCATGGGGGGTGCAGCAGTACTTC. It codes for CASSPWGVQQYF.

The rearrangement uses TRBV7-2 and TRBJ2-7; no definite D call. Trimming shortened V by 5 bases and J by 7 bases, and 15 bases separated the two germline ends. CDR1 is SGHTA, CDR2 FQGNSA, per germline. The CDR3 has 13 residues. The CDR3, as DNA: TGTGCCAGCAGCCTCTCCGGCGTAGGTGAGCAGTACTTC. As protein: CASSLSGVGEQYF.

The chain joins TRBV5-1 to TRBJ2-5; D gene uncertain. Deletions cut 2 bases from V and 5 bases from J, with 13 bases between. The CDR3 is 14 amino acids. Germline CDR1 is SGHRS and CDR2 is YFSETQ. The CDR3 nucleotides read TGCGCCAGCAGCTTAACAGCTGGCATGGAGACCCAGTACTTC. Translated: CASSLTAGMETQYF.

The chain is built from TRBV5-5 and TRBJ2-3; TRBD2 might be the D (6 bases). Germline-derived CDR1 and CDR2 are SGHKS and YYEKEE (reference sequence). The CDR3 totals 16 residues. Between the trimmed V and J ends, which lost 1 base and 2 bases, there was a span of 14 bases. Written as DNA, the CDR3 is TGTGCCAGCAGCTTGTTGGGAGGACTTCCCACAGATACGCAGTATTTT. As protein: CASSLLGGLPTDTQYF.

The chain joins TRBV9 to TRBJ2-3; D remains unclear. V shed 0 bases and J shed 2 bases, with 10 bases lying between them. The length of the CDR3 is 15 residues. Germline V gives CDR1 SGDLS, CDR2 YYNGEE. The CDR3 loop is CASSVAWSTTDTQYF. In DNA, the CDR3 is TGTGCCAGCAGCGTAGCTTGGTCCACCACAGATACGCAGTATTTT. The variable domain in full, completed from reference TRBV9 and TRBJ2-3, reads DSGVTQTPKHLITATGQRVTLRCSPRSGDLSVYWYQQSLDQGLQFLIQYYNGEERAKGNILERFSAQQFPDLHSELNLSSLELGDSALYFCASSVAWSTTDTQYFGPGTRLTVL.

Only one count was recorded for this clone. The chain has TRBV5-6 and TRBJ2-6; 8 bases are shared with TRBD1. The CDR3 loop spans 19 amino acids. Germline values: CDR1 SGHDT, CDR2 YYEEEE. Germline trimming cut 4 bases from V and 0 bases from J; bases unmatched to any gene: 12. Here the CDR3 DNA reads TGTGCCAGCAGCGATTTCGAGGACAGGGTATACTCTGGGGCCAACGTCCTGACTTTC. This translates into CASSDFEDRVYSGANVLTF.

The CDR3 nucleotides read TGTGCCAGCAGTGAGGAGGGGCGCAATGGCTACACCTTC. Its protein is CASSEEGRNGYTF. The V and J genes are TRBV2 and TRBJ1-2; D might be TRBD1 (5 bases). With 3 bases removed from V and 6 bases from J, the gap between germline ends came to 11 bases. Per the germline V gene, CDR1 is SNHLY and CDR2 is FYNNEI. The length of the CDR3 is 13 residues.

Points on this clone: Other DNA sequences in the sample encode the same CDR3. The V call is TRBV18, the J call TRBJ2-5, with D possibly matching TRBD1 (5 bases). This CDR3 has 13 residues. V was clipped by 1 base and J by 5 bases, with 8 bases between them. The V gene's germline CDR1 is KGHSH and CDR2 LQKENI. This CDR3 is CASSPRPGETQYF. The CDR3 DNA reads TGTGCCAGCTCACCACGGCCAGGGGAGACCCAGTACTTC. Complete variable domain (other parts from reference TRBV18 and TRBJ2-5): NAGVMQNPRHLVRRRGQEARLRCSPMKGHSHVYWYRQLPEEGLKFMVYLQKENIIDESGMPKERFSAEFPKEGPSILRIQQVVRGDSAAYFCASSPRPGETQYFGPGTRLLVL.

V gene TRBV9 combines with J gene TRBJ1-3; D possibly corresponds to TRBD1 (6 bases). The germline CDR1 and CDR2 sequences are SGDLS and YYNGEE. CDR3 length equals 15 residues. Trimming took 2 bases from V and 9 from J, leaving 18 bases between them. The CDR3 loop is CASSVGRGGSATIYF. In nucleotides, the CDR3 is TGTGCCAGCAGCGTGGGGCGAGGGGGTTCGGCCACCATATATTTT.

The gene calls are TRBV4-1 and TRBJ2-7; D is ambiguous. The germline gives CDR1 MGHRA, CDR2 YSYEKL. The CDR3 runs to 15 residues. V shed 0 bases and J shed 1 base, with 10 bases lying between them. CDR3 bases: TGCGCCAGCAGCCAAGATCGGGCAGGTTCCTACGAGCAGTACTTC. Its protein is CASSQDRAGSYEQYF.

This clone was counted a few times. Here the CDR3 reads CASSYSGVYTF. The CDR3 bases are TGTGCCAGCAGTTACTCAGGGGTCTACACCTTC. The V gene is TRBV6-5, the J gene TRBJ1-2; D might be TRBD1 (5 bases). This CDR3 has 11 residues. CDR1 MNHEY and CDR2 SVGAGI come from the germline V gene. The ends were cut back, 0 bases at V and 10 bases at J, with 6 bases in the middle.

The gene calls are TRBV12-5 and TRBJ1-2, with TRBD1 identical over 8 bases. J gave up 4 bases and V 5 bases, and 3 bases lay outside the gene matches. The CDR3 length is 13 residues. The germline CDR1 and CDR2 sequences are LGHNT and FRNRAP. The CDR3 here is CASGKGQGYGYTF. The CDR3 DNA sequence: TGTGCTAGTGGTAAAGGACAGGGCTATGGCTACACCTTC.

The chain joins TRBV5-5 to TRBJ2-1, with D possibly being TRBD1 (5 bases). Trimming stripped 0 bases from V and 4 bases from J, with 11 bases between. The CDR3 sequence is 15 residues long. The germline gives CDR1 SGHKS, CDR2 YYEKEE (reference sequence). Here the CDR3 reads CASSLDGDSYNEQFF. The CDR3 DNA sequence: TGTGCCAGCAGCTTGGACGGAGACAGTTACAATGAGCAGTTCTTC. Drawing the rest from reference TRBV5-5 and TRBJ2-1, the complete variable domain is DAGVTQSPTHLIKTRGQQVTLRCSPISGHKSVSWYQQVLGQGPQFIFQYYEKEERGRGNFPDRFSARQFPNYSSELNVNALLLGDSALYLCASSLDGDSYNEQFFGPGTRLTVL.

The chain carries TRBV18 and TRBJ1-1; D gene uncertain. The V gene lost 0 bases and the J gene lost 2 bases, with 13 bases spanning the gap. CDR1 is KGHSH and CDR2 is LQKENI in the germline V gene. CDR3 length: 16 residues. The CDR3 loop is CASSPPNRPGNTEAFF. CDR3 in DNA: TGTGCCAGCTCACCACCGAACCGACCCGGAAACACTGAAGCTTTCTTT.

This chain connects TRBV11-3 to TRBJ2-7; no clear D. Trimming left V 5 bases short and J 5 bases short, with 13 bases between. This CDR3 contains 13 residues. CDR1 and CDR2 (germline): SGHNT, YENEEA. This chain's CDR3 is CASSQTMSHEQYF. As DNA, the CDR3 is TGTGCCAGCAGCCAAACGATGAGCCACGAGCAGTACTTC.

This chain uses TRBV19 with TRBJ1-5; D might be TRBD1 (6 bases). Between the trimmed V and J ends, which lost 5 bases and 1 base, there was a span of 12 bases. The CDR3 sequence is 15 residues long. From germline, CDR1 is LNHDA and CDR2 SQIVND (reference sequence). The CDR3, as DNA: TGTGCCAGTAGTGACCAGAGGGGGAGCAATCAGCCCCAGCATTTT. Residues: CASSDQRGSNQPQHF. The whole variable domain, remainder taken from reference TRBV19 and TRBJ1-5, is DGGITQSPKYLFRKEGQNVTLSCEQNLNHDAMYWYRQDPGQGLRLIYYSQIVNDFQKGDIAEGYSVSREKKESFPLTVTSAQKNPTAFYLCASSDQRGSNQPQHFGDGTRLSIL.

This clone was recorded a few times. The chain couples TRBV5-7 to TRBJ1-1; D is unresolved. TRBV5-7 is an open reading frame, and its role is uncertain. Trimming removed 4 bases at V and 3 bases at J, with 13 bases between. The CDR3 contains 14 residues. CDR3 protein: CASSPGRKDTEAFF. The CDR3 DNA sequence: TGTGCCAGCAGCCCGGGTAGGAAGGACACTGAAGCTTTCTTT.

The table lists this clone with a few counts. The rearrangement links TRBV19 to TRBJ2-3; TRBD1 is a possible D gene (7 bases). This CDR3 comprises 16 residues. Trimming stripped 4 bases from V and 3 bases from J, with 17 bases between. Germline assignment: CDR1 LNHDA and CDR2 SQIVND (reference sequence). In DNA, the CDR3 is TGTGCCAGTAGTAAGGAACTAGCCAGGGGGACAGATACGCAGTATTTT. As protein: CASSKELARGTDTQYF.

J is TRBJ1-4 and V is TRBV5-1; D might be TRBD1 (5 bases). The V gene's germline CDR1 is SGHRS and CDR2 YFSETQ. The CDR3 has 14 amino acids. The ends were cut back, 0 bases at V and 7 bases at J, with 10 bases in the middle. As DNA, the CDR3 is TGCGCCAGCAGCTTGGAGCAGGGTGGTGAAAAACTGTTTTTT. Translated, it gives CASSLEQGGEKLFF.

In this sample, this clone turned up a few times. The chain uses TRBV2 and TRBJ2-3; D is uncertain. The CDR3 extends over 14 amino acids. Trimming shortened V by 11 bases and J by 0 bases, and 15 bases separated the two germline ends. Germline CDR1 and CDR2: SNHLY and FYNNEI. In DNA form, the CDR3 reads TGTGCCTGTGGGTCGAGCAGTAGCACAGATACGCAGTATTTT. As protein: CACGSSSSTDTQYF. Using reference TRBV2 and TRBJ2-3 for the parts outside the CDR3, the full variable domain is EPEVTQTPSHQVTQMGQEVILRCVPISNHLYFYWYRQILGQKVEFLVSFYNNEISEKSEIFDDQFSVERPDGSNFTLKIRSTKLEDSAMYFCACGSSSSTDTQYFGPGTRLTVL.

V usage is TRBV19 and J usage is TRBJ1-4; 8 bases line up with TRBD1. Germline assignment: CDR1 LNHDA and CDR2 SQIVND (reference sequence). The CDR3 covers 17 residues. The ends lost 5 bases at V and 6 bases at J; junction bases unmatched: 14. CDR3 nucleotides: TGTGCCAGTAGTCCAACCCGACAGGGGACCGGGGATGAAAAACTGTTTTTT. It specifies CASSPTRQGTGDEKLFF.

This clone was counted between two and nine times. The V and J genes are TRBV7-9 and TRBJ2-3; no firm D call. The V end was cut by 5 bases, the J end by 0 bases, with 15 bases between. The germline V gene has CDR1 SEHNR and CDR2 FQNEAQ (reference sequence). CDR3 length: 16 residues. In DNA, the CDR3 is TGTGCCAGCAGCCCTAGTCGACGAACTAGCACAGATACGCAGTATTTT. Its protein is CASSPSRRTSTDTQYF.

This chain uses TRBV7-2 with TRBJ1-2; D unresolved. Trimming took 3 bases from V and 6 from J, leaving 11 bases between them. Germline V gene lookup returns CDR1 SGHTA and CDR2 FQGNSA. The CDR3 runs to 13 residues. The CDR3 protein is CASSLFRLDGYTF. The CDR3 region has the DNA TGTGCCAGCAGCTTGTTCAGATTAGATGGCTACACCTTC. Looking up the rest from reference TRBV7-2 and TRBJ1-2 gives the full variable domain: GAGVSQSPSNKVTEKGKDVELRCDPISGHTALYWYRQSLGQGLEFLIYFQGNSAPDKSGLPSDRFSAERTGGSVSTLTIQRTQQEDSAVYLCASSLFRLDGYTFGSGTRLTVV.

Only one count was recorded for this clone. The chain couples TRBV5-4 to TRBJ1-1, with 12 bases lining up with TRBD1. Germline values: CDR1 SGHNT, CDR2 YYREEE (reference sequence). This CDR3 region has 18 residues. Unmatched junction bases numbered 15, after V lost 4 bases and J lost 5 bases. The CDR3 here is CASSAAGGTGGLVTEAFF. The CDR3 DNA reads TGTGCCAGCAGCGCTGCTGGTGGGACAGGGGGCCTGGTAACTGAAGCTTTCTTT.

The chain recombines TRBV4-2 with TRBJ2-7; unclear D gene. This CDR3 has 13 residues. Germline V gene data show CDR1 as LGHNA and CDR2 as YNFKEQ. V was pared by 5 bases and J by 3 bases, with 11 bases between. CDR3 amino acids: CASSLPGDYEQYF. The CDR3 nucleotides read TGTGCCAGCAGCTTGCCAGGAGACTACGAGCAGTACTTC.

The CDR3 here is CASSLSPSRGPTEKLFF. CDR3 nucleotides: TGTGCCAGCTCACTAAGCCCCAGCAGGGGGCCGACAGAAAAACTGTTTTTT. The chain employs TRBV18 and TRBJ1-4; 8 nucleotides line up with TRBD1. Germline-derived CDR1 and CDR2 are KGHSH and LQKENI. J gave up 8 bases and V 4 bases, and 15 bases lay outside the gene matches. The CDR3 consists of 17 residues. The whole variable domain, filled in from reference TRBV18 and TRBJ1-4, reads NAGVMQNPRHLVRRRGQEARLRCSPMKGHSHVYWYRQLPEEGLKFMVYLQKENIIDESGMPKERFSAEFPKEGPSILRIQQVVRGDSAAYFCASSLSPSRGPTEKLFFGSGTQLSVL.